This entry concerns a single TCR beta chain. The antigen is unknown. At one boundary the junction diverges from the germline segment, which might be a read error. The sample is drawn from a study of T cell repertoires in cytomegalovirus infection. Study-wide results and limits: Ex vivo responses were dominated by HLA-C-restricted CMV-specific TCR beta clonotypes.

Each CDR3 protein is one row after TCRdb ran MiXCR on the reads. This repertoire shows about 600,000 distinct CDR3 sequences, 24% found once; its top ten account for approximately 8%. The sequence derives from a human donor in good health (CMV status not recorded). Some clones in this sample may be carry-over from other donors' samples. The sequenced sample consisted of CD8+ T cells from PBMCs.

CDR3 protein: CAGSFPGIQETQYF. CDR3 nucleotide sequence: TGTGCCGGCAGTTTCCCCGGGATCCAAGAGACCCAGTACTTC. The chain is built from TRBV6-2 or TRBV6-3 and TRBJ2-5; D is perhaps TRBD2 (5 bases). Germline CDR1 and CDR2: MNHEY and SVGEGT. The CDR3 runs to 14 residues.